This T cell receptor (beta chain) was sequenced for a study of T-cell reconstitution after alpha-beta-depleted transplantation in children. This CDR3 has 14 amino acids. V dropped 5 bases and J dropped 0; count of bases not matched to a gene: 3. Germline CDR1 and CDR2: DFQATT and SNEGSKA (reference sequence). Construction of the TCRbeta library involved unique molecular identifiers. TCRdb reprocessed the PCR reads via MiXCR and lists one record per CDR3 protein. The data contain some 600,000 distinct CDR3 sequences, about 15% of them singletons. The TCR was taken from a human donor who donated a stem cell graft to a child with acute myeloid leukemia. The J gene is TRBJ1-4, the V gene TRBV20-1, with TRBD1 matching over 7 bases. The material was PBMCs from the stem cell graft donor, obtained from the stem cell graft. In nucleotides, the CDR3 is TGCAGTGCTCCTGACAGGGCAACTAATGAAAAACTGTTTTTT. It is translated as CSAPDRATNEKLFF.